The T cell receptor beta chain described here comes from a study of blood T cell repertoires in COVID-19. Study details: Whether acute or convalescent, the COVID-19 samples came from the United States, Italy and Spain.

Here immunoSEQ multiplex PCR was the method, and the copy in TCRdb shows in-frame clones only, minus some. In the table there are 130,000 or so clones, around nine tenths of which are singletons. In germline, CDR1 is WNHNN, CDR2 SYGVQD (reference sequence). V was clipped by 8 bases and J by 5 bases; unmatched bases: 8. This CDR3 is 16 amino acids long. The clonotype was recovered from a woman aged 45 to 65 with acute or convalescent COVID-19. The chain couples TRBV10-1 to TRBJ1-6, with 11 bases aligning to TRBD1. What was sequenced was peripheral blood. The CDR3 DNA reads as TGCGCCAGCCCCTCGGACAGGGGGCACGATAATTCACCCCTCCACTTT. This sequence encodes CASPSDRGHDNSPLHF.